The next 10 T cell receptor beta chains were all read from a single sample in a study of regulatory T cells in long-lasting Graves disease. Combining iRepertoire HTBI primers with Arm-PCR of CDR3 regions, the authors built TCR beta libraries. TCRdb analysed the multiplex PCR reads with MiXCR anew, one entry per CDR3 protein. Found here are 530,000 or so distinct CDR3 sequences, 15% to 20% of them singletons; the top ten hold more than 10%. Time point here: newly diagnosed GD, antithyroid drugs for less than 3 months. The TCR library was prepared using RNA isolated from PBMCs. A further study also used this sample, focusing on T cells in Graves' hyperthyroidism and ophthalmopathy.

The sequences come from peripheral blood mononuclear cells (PBMCs), collected at new diagnosis, from a patient treated with antithyroid drugs. Receptors were obtained from a man aged 18 to 30 with Graves disease.

With respect to this clonotype: A read error may explain this, as a much larger clone is one base away. This chain connects TRBV20-1 to TRBJ2-7, with D possibly TRBD1 on 6 matching bases. The V end lost 3 bases, the J end lost 0 bases, and 15 bases lay between the germline ends. This CDR3 has 15 residues. Germline V gives CDR1 DFQATT, CDR2 SNEGSKA (reference sequence). The CDR3 region is CSARALGQSSYEQYF. CDR3 in DNA: TGCAGTGCTAGGGCTCTGGGACAAAGCTCCTACGAGCAGTACTTC.

This chain uses TRBV6-1 with TRBJ1-6; D not certain. The germline V and J ends were trimmed by 6 bases and 0 bases, with 9 bases remaining between them. The CDR3 extends over 15 amino acids. The V gene's germline CDR1 is MNHNS and CDR2 SASEGT. Here the CDR3 reads CASRTGPSYNSPLHF. The CDR3 coding sequence is TGTGCCAGCAGAACTGGCCCCTCCTATAATTCACCCCTCCACTTT.

This clonotype came up many times. The chain joins TRBV20-1 to TRBJ2-2, with D possibly matching TRBD2 (6 bases). CDR1 is DFQATT and CDR2 is SNEGSKA in the germline V gene (reference sequence). CDR3 size: 14 residues. With 6 bases removed from V and 3 bases from J, the gap between germline ends came to 14 bases. CDR3 nucleotides: TGCAGTGCCGCACGACTAGATGACACCGGGGAGCTGTTTTTT. It codes for CSAARLDDTGELFF.

This clonotype was seen more than once but under ten times. The rearrangement uses TRBV9 and TRBJ2-5; 11 nucleotides line up with TRBD2. V was clipped by 3 bases and J by 4 bases; unmatched bases: 2. CDR1 and CDR2 from the germline V gene are SGDLS and YYNGEE. This CDR3 region has 14 residues. CDR3 in amino acids: CASSGTSGGETQYF. Here the CDR3 DNA reads TGTGCCAGCAGCGGCACTAGCGGGGGAGAGACCCAGTACTTC.

This clonotype was seen ten or more times. V gene TRBV11-2 combines with J gene TRBJ1-2; possibly TRBD1 for D (6 bases). Germline CDR1 and CDR2: SGHAT and FQNNGV. V dropped 3 bases and J dropped 4 bases, with 9 bases sitting between them. This CDR3 comprises 13 residues. CDR3 nucleotides: TGTGCCAGCAGCTTCACAGGGTCCTATGGCTACACCTTC. It codes for CASSFTGSYGYTF.

This clonotype was observed many times. This chain uses TRBV11-1 with TRBJ2-7; 10 positions match TRBD2. This CDR3 region has 19 residues. J gave up 5 bases and V 2 bases, and 18 bases lay outside the gene matches. Germline V gives CDR1 SGHAT, CDR2 FQDESV (reference sequence). This chain's CDR3 is CASSLRPMASGRDSHEQYF. The CDR3 DNA reads as TGTGCCAGCAGCTTACGCCCAATGGCAAGCGGGAGGGATAGCCACGAGCAGTACTTC.

This clonotype was counted at least ten times. The chain combines TRBV12-3 or TRBV12-4 with TRBJ2-3, with a possible D match to TRBD2 (5 bases). Between the trimmed V and J ends, which lost 3 bases and 2 bases, there was a span of 24 bases. This CDR3 has 19 residues. The CDR3 coding sequence is TGTGCCAGCAGTTTTGTCGACTCCACCGTGAGCGGCCTCACAGATACGCAGTATTTT. Residues: CASSFVDSTVSGLTDTQYF.

The rearrangement links TRBV7-2 to TRBJ2-3; D not certain. Trimming removed 6 bases from V and 4 bases from J, with 11 bases in between. Germline CDR1 reads SGHTA; CDR2 reads FQGNSA. The CDR3 sequence is 13 residues long. The CDR3 DNA follows: TGTGCCAGCAGACGCCGGGCGTCAGATACGCAGTATTTT. It is translated as CASRRRASDTQYF.

This clonotype was seen more than once but under ten times. The chain carries TRBV20-1 and TRBJ2-1; TRBD2 aligns across 12 bases. The germline V gene has CDR1 DFQATT and CDR2 SNEGSKA (reference sequence). V shed 0 bases and J 7 bases; nucleotides not matched to a gene: 7. The CDR3 consists of 16 residues. CDR3 amino acids: CSARDKRLAGGNEQFF. CDR3 bases: TGCAGTGCTAGAGATAAGAGGCTAGCGGGAGGGAATGAGCAGTTCTTC.

This clonotype was picked up many times. The rearrangement uses TRBV7-9 and TRBJ1-1; D is possibly TRBD1 (6 bases). Trimming left V 5 bases short and J 3 bases short, with 13 bases between. Germline V lookup: CDR1 SEHNR, CDR2 FQNEAQ (reference sequence). The CDR3 extends over 14 amino acids. The CDR3 loop is CASSKLGGDTEAFF. The CDR3 nucleotides read TGTGCCAGCAGCAAACTAGGGGGGGACACTGAAGCTTTCTTT.